What follows are 14 T cell receptor beta chains derived from one specimen sequenced in a study of T cells in Graves' hyperthyroidism and ophthalmopathy. Amplified TCR beta CDR3 regions came from RNA transcripts. The study used the HTBI primer set for a first-round RT-PCR of the TCR CDR3. TCRdb redid the calling of the multiplex PCR reads with MiXCR, one entry per CDR3 protein. Altogether 500,000 to 650,000 distinct CDR3 sequences are present, roughly 15% being singletons, with the ten largest covering roughly an eighth. The specimen was blood. The receptors were gathered from a woman aged 45 to 65 with Graves' ophthalmopathy.

This clonotype was counted only a few times. The chain carries TRBV6-1 and TRBJ2-3; TRBD1 matches at 7 bases. Trimming removed 10 bases from V and 2 bases from J; junction bases left unmatched: 6. Germline V CDR1 and CDR2: MNHNS, SASEGT. There are 13 residues in the CDR3. The CDR3 loop reads CAIRDSITDTQYF. In DNA form, the CDR3 reads TGTGCCATCCGGGACAGTATCACAGATACGCAGTATTTT.

This clonotype was found many times. The V and J genes are TRBV12-5 and TRBJ2-7, with TRBD1 as a possible D gene (6 bases). The CDR3 totals 15 residues. Trimming left V 2 bases short and J 2 bases short, with 13 bases between. Germline CDR1 reads LGHNT; CDR2 reads FRNRAP. The CDR3 bases are TGTGCTAGTGGTTTGACTGTCGGGACACCCTACGAGCAGTACTTC. This gives the protein CASGLTVGTPYEQYF.

This clonotype was seen more than once but under ten times. The rearrangement joins TRBV13 to TRBJ2-7; D is possibly TRBD1 or TRBD2 (6 bases each). This CDR3 is built from 16 residues. Trimming took off 5 bases at V and 4 bases at J, with 21 bases between the two ends. Germline CDR1 PRHDT, CDR2 FYEKMQ (reference sequence). CDR3 in DNA: TGTGCCAGCAGCCCTAATTGGGGGGCGGGAAGTTACGAGCAGTACTTC. It is translated as CASSPNWGAGSYEQYF.

The CDR3 nucleotides are TGTGCCAGCTCACCACCGACAGGGGTTTCTTACTTC. Encoded protein: CASSPPTGVSYF. This rearrangement joins TRBV18 to TRBJ2-4; 8 nucleotides align to TRBD1. The CDR3 consists of 12 residues. Germline V lookup: CDR1 KGHSH, CDR2 LQKENI. J lost 16 bases, V lost 0 bases, and 5 bases had no gene match.

In its sample, this clonotype was seen many times. The gene calls are TRBV28 and TRBJ2-7; no definite D call. Germline assignment: CDR1 MDHEN and CDR2 SYDVKM. V shed 4 bases and J shed 5 bases, with 18 bases lying between them. This CDR3 has 15 amino acids. CDR3 loop: CASSSPSGGLNEQYF. CDR3 DNA: TGTGCCAGCAGTTCCCCGTCAGGTGGGTTGAACGAGCAGTACTTC.

The table lists this clonotype with many counts. This chain joins TRBV3-1 and TRBJ2-7, with 7 nucleotides matching TRBD1. CDR3 length equals 15 residues. Per the germline V gene, CDR1 is LGHDT and CDR2 is YNNKEL (reference sequence). J was trimmed by 6 bases and V by 6 bases; bases with no gene match: 14. CDR3 region: CASSPFRQGVSEQYF. The CDR3 DNA reads TGTGCCAGCAGTCCTTTTCGACAGGGTGTAAGCGAGCAGTACTTC.

The rearrangement links TRBV28 to TRBJ2-7, with 8 bases aligning to TRBD1. J was trimmed by 3 bases and V by 2 bases; bases with no gene match: 9. This CDR3 region has 16 residues. From germline, CDR1 is MDHEN and CDR2 SYDVKM. In DNA, the CDR3 is TGTGCCAGCAGTTTACCCTCCGGACAGGGAGGCTACGAGCAGTACTTC. Translating gives CASSLPSGQGGYEQYF.

There are many counts of this clonotype. The genes are TRBV7-2 and TRBJ2-7, with D perhaps matching TRBD2 (6 bases). Germline values: CDR1 SGHTA, CDR2 FQGNSA. The ends were cut back, 1 base at V and 7 bases at J, with 11 bases in the middle. The CDR3 runs 13 residues. The CDR3: CASSLVERGEQYF. The CDR3 nucleotides read TGTGCCAGCAGCTTAGTCGAACGGGGGGAGCAGTACTTC.

V and J are TRBV29-1 and TRBJ2-1; D is ambiguous. The CDR3 is made up of 13 amino acids. Per germline, CDR1 SQVTM and CDR2 ANQGSEA. Between the trimmed V and J ends, which lost 7 bases and 0 bases, there was a span of 10 bases. The CDR3 nucleotides are TGCAGCGCTCGAGAGAACTCCTACAATGAGCAGTTCTTC. It specifies CSARENSYNEQFF.

This clonotype occurred many times. The V call is TRBV7-6, the J call TRBJ2-3; no clear D gene. CDR1 SGHVS and CDR2 FNYEAQ come from the germline V gene. V gave up 5 bases and J gave up 6 bases, with 18 bases separating them. This CDR3 region has 15 residues. The CDR3 nucleotides are TGTGCCAGCAGCCCCCGCATCTTGGCTACCGATACGCAGTATTTT. It encodes CASSPRILATDTQYF.

This clonotype was counted many times. The rearrangement uses TRBV13 and TRBJ2-2; TRBD2 might be the D (5 bases). This CDR3 comprises 10 residues. Between the trimmed V and J ends, which lost 5 bases and 11 bases, there was a span of 6 bases. CDR1 and CDR2 (germline): PRHDT, FYEKMQ (reference sequence). CDR3 region: CASSGRELFF. DNA of the CDR3: TGTGCCAGCAGCGGGAGAGAGCTGTTTTTT.

The table lists this clonotype with a few counts. This chain connects TRBV6-1 to TRBJ2-5, with 12 nucleotides matching TRBD2. Per the germline V gene, CDR1 is MNHNS and CDR2 is SASEGT. The CDR3 runs 14 residues. Trimming at V came to 6 bases and at J to 5 bases, leaving 4 bases not matched to a gene. CDR3: CASRETSGRETQYF. The CDR3 region has the DNA TGTGCCAGCAGAGAAACTAGCGGGAGGGAGACCCAGTACTTC.

The CDR3 DNA sequence: TGTGCCAGCTCCCCATCCGATAGAGCGAACACTGAAGCTTTCTTT. As protein: CASSPSDRANTEAFF. The chain employs TRBV18 and TRBJ1-1; D is ambiguous. The V and J ends lost 6 bases and 1 base respectively, with 15 bases between them. CDR3 length: 15 amino acids. Germline V CDR1 and CDR2: KGHSH, LQKENI.

This clonotype has more than one count but fewer than ten. The V and J genes are TRBV20-1 and TRBJ2-1; 12 bases match TRBD2. There are 17 residues in the CDR3. The ends lost 3 bases at V and 0 bases at J; junction bases unmatched: 6. Germline V gene sequence: CDR1 DFQATT, CDR2 SNEGSKA (reference sequence). Here the CDR3 reads CSASLGLAGFSYNEQFF. The CDR3 nucleotides are TGCAGTGCTAGTTTAGGACTAGCGGGATTCTCCTACAATGAGCAGTTCTTC.